This is a list of T cell receptor beta chains from one sample in a study of graft-versus-host responses after intestinal transplantation. The antigens of these receptors remain unknown. Sequencing was performed with immunoSEQ multiplex PCR; in TCRdb, only in-frame clones are kept and a portion is missing. The sample lists more than 100,000 clones, 90% to 95% occurring once. The material sequenced was unstimulated CD8+ T cells sorted from spleen or lymph node cells, taken before intestinal transplant. These receptors were obtained from a human donor who received an intestinal transplant. CDR3s include the opening cysteine and the closing phenylalanine or tryptophan. D genes are given only for firm matches. Expanded clones are given a class, and other clones once, few, many or no size at all.

clone size,J gene,D gene,V gene,CDR3 DNA,CDR3 protein
-,TRBJ1-1,-,TRBV18,TGTGCCAGCTCACCACCGGTAACGGCCCCCGCGGGAGCTTTCTTT,CASSPPVTAPAGAFF
few,TRBJ1-5,-,TRBV2,TGTGCCAGCAGTGAATGGGCCAATCAGCCCCAGCATTTT,CASSEWANQPQHF
-,TRBJ1-2,-,TRBV6-5,TGTGCCAGCAGTTCCCAGGGATATAACTATGGCTACACCTTC,CASSSQGYNYGYTF
-,TRBJ1-5,-,TRBV4-1,TGCGCCAGCAGCCCTACTAATTACAATCAGCCCCAGCATTTT,CASSPTNYNQPQHF
-,TRBJ2-7,-,TRBV27,TGTGCCAGCAGTTTACGAGGGCCGGGTTCCTACGAGCAGTACTTC,CASSLRGPGSYEQYF
few,TRBJ2-3,TRBD2,TRBV7-3,TGTGCCAGCAGCTTAGGCGGGGGGATAGATACGCAGTATTTT,CASSLGGGIDTQYF
-,TRBJ2-7,-,TRBV27,TGTGCCAGCAGTCCCGGACCCGGCGGGTATTACGAGCAGTACTTC,CASSPGPGGYYEQYF
-,TRBJ2-5,-,TRBV9,TGTGCCAGCAGCGTGGGGCTAGCGCAAGAGACCCAGTACTTC,CASSVGLAQETQYF
-,TRBJ1-2,TRBD1,TRBV9,TGTGCCAGCAGCGTAGAGCCCGCGGACAGGCCCTCCTATGGCTACACCTTC,CASSVEPADRPSYGYTF
-,TRBJ1-2,-,TRBV10-3,TGTGCCACCTCTGGAGGGGCTATTTATGGCTACACCTTC,CATSGGAIYGYTF
-,TRBJ2-7,-,TRBV29-1,TGCAGCGTTGAAGATCGCGGTCAGAACTACGAGCAGTACTTC,CSVEDRGQNYEQYF
-,TRBJ1-1,TRBD1,TRBV7-9,TGTGCCAGCAGCTTGGGGCGGACAGGGCTCAACACTGAAGCTTTCTTT,CASSLGRTGLNTEAFF
-,TRBJ1-2,-,TRBV28,TGTGCCAGCAGTTTAGGGGCGGCTACTTCTGCCTATGGCTACACCTTC,CASSLGAATSAYGYTF
-,TRBJ2-7,-,TRBV6-5,TGTGCCAGCAGTTACCCCCGGGGCCCCAGAGCCTACGAGCAGTACTTC,CASSYPRGPRAYEQYF
-,TRBJ2-1,-,TRBV4-3,TGCGCCAGCAGCCAAGCCAGCGGGTCTAACAATGAGCAGTTCTTC,CASSQASGSNNEQFF
-,TRBJ2-7,TRBD2,TRBV7-9,TGTGCCAGCAGCCCCACCACTAGCGCGGCCTACGAGCAGTACTTC,CASSPTTSAAYEQYF
-,TRBJ1-3,-,TRBV28,TGTGCCAGCAGTTTGGACAGCACCTCTGGAAACACCATATATTTT,CASSLDSTSGNTIYF
-,TRBJ1-6,-,TRBV27,TGTGCCAGCAGTTTTAATCAGGCCCCTGGTTCACCCCTCCACTTT,CASSFNQAPGSPLHF
-,TRBJ2-7,TRBD1,TRBV11-2,TGTGCCAGCAGCCCCTACAGGGGAATCTACGAGCAGTACTTC,CASSPYRGIYEQYF
-,TRBJ2-1,-,TRBV15,TGTGCCACCAGCAGAGATCTGGCCAATGAGCAGTTCTTC,CATSRDLANEQFF
-,TRBJ2-7,-,TRBV5-1,TGCGCCAGCAGCCTGAACCAGGCGGGCCCGGGGGAGCAGTACTTC,CASSLNQAGPGEQYF
once,TRBJ2-1,TRBD1,TRBV7-7,TGTGCTAGCAGCCTGCTCCCGGACAGGAGCAATGAGCAGTTCTTC,CASSLLPDRSNEQFF
-,TRBJ2-2,TRBD2,TRBV5-6,TGTGCCAGCAGCTTGGGACTAGCGGGAGACACCGGGGAGCTGTTTTTT,CASSLGLAGDTGELFF
-,TRBJ1-3,-,TRBV15,TGTGCCACCACCCCGGGGGGGAGCTCTGGAAACACCATATATTTT,CATTPGGSSGNTIYF
once,TRBJ1-3,-,TRBV9,TGTGCCAGCAGCCCCCCCCTCGACATCTCTGGAAACACCATATATTTT,CASSPPLDISGNTIYF
-,TRBJ2-7,TRBD2,TRBV5-6,TGTGCCAGCAGCTTTACTAGCGGGAGTTACGAGCAGTACTTC,CASSFTSGSYEQYF
-,TRBJ2-2,TRBD2,TRBV9,TGTGCCAGCAGCTTATCCGGGACTAGCGGGAGGGCCCGGACCGGGGAGCTGTTTTTT,CASSLSGTSGRARTGELFF
-,TRBJ2-7,TRBD2,TRBV28,TGTGCCAGCAGTTTCCCCGGGGGGGAGGGCCGCTACGAGCAGTACTTC,CASSFPGGEGRYEQYF
-,TRBJ2-7,TRBD1,TRBV4-3,TGCGCCAGCAGCCAAACAACAGGGGGCTACGAGCAGTACTTC,CASSQTTGGYEQYF
-,TRBJ2-6,TRBD1,TRBV9,TGTGCCAGCGGACCACTACAGGGGGCGAGGAGCTCTGGGGCCAACGTCCTGACTTTC,CASGPLQGARSSGANVLTF
-,TRBJ2-1,TRBD1,TRBV10-1,TGCGCCAGCAGTGAAAGTACAGGGGGAGTATCCTACAATGAGCAGTTCTTC,CASSESTGGVSYNEQFF
-,TRBJ2-1,-,TRBV28,TGTGCCAGCACGGCCTACAATGAGCAGTTCTTC,CASTAYNEQFF
once,TRBJ1-2,-,TRBV15,TGTGCCACCAGCCCAGGGATAGATAGCTATGGCTACACCTTC,CATSPGIDSYGYTF